This record looks at one TCR beta chain sequence and its context. Its antigen is unknown. This CDR3 is built from 15 residues. The germline CDR1 and CDR2 sequences are SGHRS and YFSETQ. With 3 bases removed from V and 3 bases from J, the gap between germline ends came to 14 bases. These data come from a study of shared clonotypes between healthy human individuals. Once extracted for a subset, genomic DNA was divided evenly among several immunoSEQ plates. Around 220 ng DNA, about 28,000 T cell genomes, went into each sorted-subset replicate PCR. Data came from immunoSEQ multiplex PCR; TCRdb stores just in-frame clones and leaves some out. The sample has roughly 2,500,000 clones, approximately 94% seen once. Study findings and constraints: What rarefaction showed was incomplete sorted-subset sequencing despite large depth. A handful of donors held about 5% of naive CD4 clonotypes in common.

This rearrangement joins TRBV5-1 to TRBJ2-3; a weak D match, TRBD1 (6 bases). Sequenced material: naive CD4+ T cells from PBMCs. Subset meaning: CD45RA+ positively selected. The receptor was derived from a man aged 18-30 years in good health. Some clones in this sample may be carry-over from other donors' samples. Here the CDR3 reads CASSWGQNPTDTQYF. CDR3 in DNA: TGCGCCAGCAGCTGGGGACAAAATCCGACAGATACGCAGTATTTT.